This paragraph covers one T cell receptor (beta chain) sequence. Its antigen remains unknown. The read finishes 3 residues shy of the CDR3 end, and the germline J gene is used to complete it. V lost 0 bases, J lost 3 bases, and 12 bases lay in between. CDR1 and CDR2 from the germline V gene are LNHNV and YYDKDF (reference sequence). CDR3 length: 15 amino acids. Here immunoSEQ multiplex PCR was the method, and the copy in TCRdb shows in-frame clones only, minus some. Recorded for this sample: about 39,000 clones. This entry comes from a study of T cells in women clearing cervical HPV infection. For the study at large: HLA type stays a possible confounder, typing being limited. Whole-study findings and limits: Richness differences could reflect unmeasured T-cell content per sample. Cases carried less TRBV6-7 than controls: approximately 0.1% versus 0.16%.

Sequencing input: blood buffy coat. This clonotype was sampled from a woman aged 18 to 69 with a cervical HPV16 infection that either progressed to CIN3+ or cleared (not recorded which). V gene TRBV15 combines with J gene TRBJ2-7; D unclear. The CDR3 sequence is CATSREPSSSYEQYF. The covered CDR3 bases are TGTGCCACCAGCAGAGAGCCTAGTTCTAGCTACGAG.